This T cell receptor beta chain appears in the sequencing data of a study of shared clonotypes between healthy human individuals. Points from the study as a whole: Tissues were not sampled, only blood, and their repertoires likely differ. What naive subsets generally showed was a larger estimated richness than memory subsets showed.

The CDR3 consists of 16 residues. V trimming: 2 bases; J trimming: 1 base; junction bases outside the gene matches: 7. CDR1 is SGHNT and CDR2 is YYREEE in the germline V gene (reference sequence). A remark on this clone: The antigen is undetermined.

In the original workflow: In the immunoSEQ data, sequences were junction-only and lacked quality scores, so filtering differed. Assay used: immunoSEQ multiplex PCR; TCRdb lists only in-frame clones, some missing. Clone size and V and J calls were adopted from that table, with D and trimming inferred from the DNA. The sample has some 2,500,000 clones; 93% are singletons. This clonotype originated in a man aged 18 to 29 in good health. Some clones in this sample may be carry-over from other donors' samples. V is TRBV5-4 and J is TRBJ2-3; TRBD2 aligns across 7 bases. Sequenced material: naive CD4+ T cells from PBMCs. Specified subset: CD45RA+ positively selected. CDR3 in amino acids: CASSFGGSLGTDTQYF. CDR3 nucleotide sequence: TGTGCCAGCAGCTTCGGCGGGAGCTTGGGCACAGATACGCAGTATTTT.